This is a list of T cell receptor beta chains from one sample in a study of somatic mutations in cytotoxic T cells in rheumatoid arthritis. Data came from immunoSEQ multiplex PCR; TCRdb stores just in-frame clones and leaves some out. The table includes under 20,000 clones, 86% detected once. Material: CD8+ T cells sorted from blood. The source is a man aged 40-50 years in good health. The CDR3 runs from the conserved cysteine through the conserved F or W. The D gene is left open where the match is weak. The listing skips clone size in some rows; elsewhere it reads once, few, many or a size class.

.,TRBV4-3,TRBJ1-1,TRBD1,TGCGCCAGCAGCCAAGACATGACAGGGGGGACTGAAGCTTTCTTT,CASSQDMTGGTEAFF
.,TRBV5-1,TRBJ2-7,.,TGCGCCAGCAGCTTGGTTAGCAGCAACTCCTACGAGCAGTACTTC,CASSLVSSNSYEQYF
.,TRBV27,TRBJ2-1,.,TGTGCCAGCAGTTTTGGAACTTACAATGAGCAGTTCTTC,CASSFGTYNEQFF
once,TRBV10-3,TRBJ2-1,TRBD1,TGTGCCATCAAGTGGGGGACAGACCGCAATGAGCAGTTCTTC,CAIKWGTDRNEQFF
.,TRBV9,TRBJ2-3,TRBD2,TGTGCCAGCAGCGTAGGTTCGCGGGAGCTAGATACGCAGTATTTT,CASSVGSRELDTQYF
.,TRBV19,TRBJ2-5,TRBD2,TGTGCCAGTAGCCATCTAGCGGGAGCTGAGACCCAGTACTTC,CASSHLAGAETQYF
.,TRBV9,TRBJ1-2,.,TGTGCCAGCAGCCCGGGGAACTTCTATGGCTACACCTTC,CASSPGNFYGYTF
.,TRBV2,TRBJ2-3,.,TGTGCCAGCAACAGTCGGAGGAGCGGGCTAGCAGATACGCAGTATTTT,CASNSRRSGLADTQYF
.,TRBV27,TRBJ2-7,TRBD2,TGTGCCAGCACCAGTAGCGGGAGGGCGACCTACGAGCAGTACTTC,CASTSSGRATYEQYF
.,TRBV11-2,TRBJ1-4,.,TGTGCCAGCAGCTTAGAAGCTCGGGGGCGCGGGGAAAAACTGTTTTTT,CASSLEARGRGEKLFF
.,TRBV7-8,TRBJ2-3,TRBD2,TGTGCCAGCAGCCCGACTAGCGGGAGGAGAGATACGCAGTATTTT,CASSPTSGRRDTQYF
.,TRBV7-2,TRBJ2-5,TRBD2,TGTGCCAGCAGCTTAGCGGAGACTAGCTGGGAGACCCAGTACTTC,CASSLAETSWETQYF
.,TRBV2,TRBJ2-7,TRBD1,TGTGCCAGCACAACAGGGGGCTCCTACGAGCAGTACTTC,CASTTGGSYEQYF
.,TRBV6-5,TRBJ1-1,.,TGTGCCAGCACCCCTCGGGTCGCGCGCGACACTGAAGCTTTCTTT,CASTPRVARDTEAFF
once,TRBV28,TRBJ1-1,.,TGTGCCAGCAGTTTAGGGGGCCGGGGAACTGAAGCTTTCTTT,CASSLGGRGTEAFF
.,TRBV5-6,TRBJ2-3,.,TGTGCCAGCAGCTTTGCGACTCGCCAAAGCACAGATACGCAGTATTTT,CASSFATRQSTDTQYF
.,TRBV5-6,TRBJ2-1,TRBD1,TGTGCCAGCAGCTTAGGGACAGGGACAATATACAATGAGCAGTTCTTC,CASSLGTGTIYNEQFF
.,TRBV4-3,TRBJ1-2,TRBD1,TGCGCCAGCAGCCAAGACCCCGGGACAGGGGCCTATGGCTACACCTTC,CASSQDPGTGAYGYTF
.,TRBV30,TRBJ2-1,.,TGTGCCTGGAGGGCTTACAATGAGCAGTTCTTC,CAWRAYNEQFF
few,TRBV9,TRBJ2-2,.,TGTGCCAGCAGCTCCGGGATTAAGAGGCCCGGGGAGCTGTTTTTT,CASSSGIKRPGELFF
.,TRBV9,TRBJ2-1,TRBD2,TGTGCCAGCAGCCAGGGACTAGCGGGAGGTTGGGCTGAGCAGTTCTTC,CASSQGLAGGWAEQFF
.,TRBV20-1,TRBJ2-7,.,TGCAGTGCCTTTCCAGGGATTGAGCAGTACTTC,CSAFPGIEQYF
.,TRBV18,TRBJ1-5,.,TGTGCCAGCTCACCTTGGAACGGGAGGCCCCAGCATTTT,CASSPWNGRPQHF
.,TRBV6-4,TRBJ1-1,TRBD1,TGTGCCAGCAGTGCGACAGGGGCGGCTGAAGCTTTCTTT,CASSATGAAEAFF
.,TRBV9,TRBJ2-7,.,TGTGCCAGCAGCGTAGGATACAAGGCCTACGAGCAGTACTTC,CASSVGYKAYEQYF
once,TRBV29-1,TRBJ2-2,.,TGCAGCGTTGAAGTGGGAGACGGGGAGCTGTTTTTT,CSVEVGDGELFF
.,TRBV6-1,TRBJ1-1,.,TGTGCCACCAGGGAATTAGCTGAAGCTTTCTTT,CATRELAEAFF
once,TRBV7-9,TRBJ2-7,.,TGTGCCAGCAGCCCTGGATCGTACTACGAGCAGTACTTC,CASSPGSYYEQYF
.,TRBV28,TRBJ2-7,.,TGTGCCAGCAGTTTTGGCGGTAGGGACCCCTACGAGCAGTACTTC,CASSFGGRDPYEQYF
.,TRBV9,TRBJ2-3,.,TGTGCCAGCAGCGGGGGGGGACACAGCACAGATACGCAGTATTTT,CASSGGGHSTDTQYF
.,TRBV21-1,TRBJ2-3,.,TGTGCCAGCAGCTTTCATAGCGGGAGGTCAGATACGCAGTATTTT,CASSFHSGRSDTQYF
.,TRBV27,TRBJ1-1,.,TGTGCCAGCAGAAACGAGCGGCGGAACACTGAAGCTTTCTTT,CASRNERRNTEAFF
once,TRBV15,TRBJ2-1,.,TGTGCCACCAGCAGAGCTGTAGGGGAGCAGTTCTTC,CATSRAVGEQFF
.,TRBV7-2,TRBJ2-5,TRBD2,TGTGCCAGCAGCCTCGGACTAGCGGGAGCCCCGGGAGAGACCCAGTACTTC,CASSLGLAGAPGETQYF
once,TRBV15,TRBJ1-2,.,TGTGCCACCAGCAGCTCGGCCCTGCAAGTCTATGGCTACACCTTC,CATSSSALQVYGYTF
.,TRBV27,TRBJ2-3,TRBD2,TGTGCCAGCAAATTAGCGGGAGATAGTAAGACAGATACGCAGTATTTT,CASKLAGDSKTDTQYF
.,TRBV9,TRBJ2-6,.,TGTGCCAGCAAAACAGGGACTGGGGCCAACGTCCTGACTTTC,CASKTGTGANVLTF
.,TRBV13,TRBJ2-1,TRBD2,TGTGCCAGCAGCTCCGGACTAGCGGGAGGAACGTTCTTC,CASSSGLAGGTFF
.,TRBV6-4,TRBJ2-2,.,TGTGCCAGCAGTGACTCTGGGGTCACCGGGGAGCTGTTTTTT,CASSDSGVTGELFF
once,TRBV7-8,TRBJ2-1,TRBD2,TGTGCCAGCAGCTTAGGGCTAGCGGGAGTAGGCAATGAGCAGTTCTTC,CASSLGLAGVGNEQFF
.,TRBV27,TRBJ1-2,.,TGTGCCAGCAGTTTCTTTCCAGGGTTGCGGGGCTACACCTTC,CASSFFPGLRGYTF
.,TRBV28,TRBJ1-5,.,TGTGCCAGCACAAGGACAGTCAATCAGCCCCAGCATTTT,CASTRTVNQPQHF
.,TRBV21-1,TRBJ1-2,.,TGTGCCAGCAGCAAAGGGGGTCAGGGGACCCCGAGAGGCTACACCTTC,CASSKGGQGTPRGYTF
.,TRBV27,TRBJ2-7,TRBD2,TGTGCCAGCAGTTTATTGTCTAGCGGGGGGTTTACCTACGAGCAGTACTTC,CASSLLSSGGFTYEQYF
.,TRBV4-3,TRBJ2-2,.,TGCGCCAGCAGCCAGGGGGGGGAGCTGTTTTTT,CASSQGGELFF
.,TRBV4-3,TRBJ2-7,TRBD1,TGCGCCAGCAGCCAATGGACAGGGGGCTACGAGCAGTACTTC,CASSQWTGGYEQYF